Listed here are 23 T cell receptor beta chains from one sample, sequenced in a study of blood T cell repertoires in COVID-19 (dated by TCRdb to about 2020). The library was built by means of the immunoSEQ multiplex PCR assay. The clones in this table, taken by TCRdb from immuneACCESS, are in-frame only. Not every clone is retained; where verified, under half of the shortfall comes from an unresolved V gene, and the cause of the rest is unknown. This sample comprises fewer than 350,000 clones, under 95% of them detected only once. The ten largest clones add up to about 2.3% of the sample. Sequenced: PBMCs or T cells enriched from blood (not recorded which). Source of these receptors: a woman in her 40s with acute COVID-19.

V gene TRBV12-3 or TRBV12-4 combines with J gene TRBJ2-1; the match to TRBD2 covers 8 bases. The CDR3 is made up of 13 amino acids. V lost 4 bases, J lost 9 bases, and 5 bases stayed unmatched. The CDR3: CASSSGGASEQFF. In DNA form, the CDR3 reads TGTGCCAGCAGTTCCGGGGGGGCGAGTGAGCAGTTCTTC.

The rearrangement links TRBV9 to TRBJ1-1; D is unclear. V gave up 3 bases and J gave up 8 bases, with 14 bases separating them. CDR3 length: 13 amino acids. Germline loops: CDR1 SGDLS, CDR2 YYNGEE. The CDR3 coding sequence is TGTGCCAGCAGCGCATACGCTCAGGAAGAAGCTTTCTTT. The encoded protein is CASSAYAQEEAFF.

Only one count was recorded for this clone. This rearrangement joins TRBV18 to TRBJ2-1; D remains ambiguous. The CDR3 covers 16 residues. Germline lookup yields CDR1 KGHSH and CDR2 LQKENI. With 3 bases removed from V and 3 bases from J, the gap between germline ends came to 15 bases. CDR3 sequence: CASSPPYVAVYNEQFF. CDR3 bases: TGTGCCAGCTCACCCCCCTATGTTGCGGTCTACAATGAGCAGTTCTTC. Filled out from reference TRBV18 and TRBJ2-1, the complete variable domain reads NAGVMQNPRHLVRRRGQEARLRCSPMKGHSHVYWYRQLPEEGLKFMVYLQKENIIDESGMPKERFSAEFPKEGPSILRIQQVVRGDSAAYFCASSPPYVAVYNEQFFGPGTRLTVL.

In this sample, this clone turned up once. This chain connects TRBV10-3 to TRBJ2-1, with TRBD2 matching over 7 bases. There are 13 residues in the CDR3. Germline values: CDR1 ENHRY, CDR2 SYGVKD. V gave up 7 bases and J gave up 5 bases; unmatched junction bases: 5. The CDR3 reads CAITREFDNEQFF. DNA for the CDR3: TGTGCCATCACGCGGGAGTTTGACAATGAGCAGTTCTTC.

This chain uses TRBV20-1 with TRBJ1-1; D remains unclear. The CDR3 is made up of 10 amino acids. Trimming shortened V by 6 bases and J by 11 bases, and 13 bases separated the two germline ends. Germline V lookup: CDR1 DFQATT, CDR2 SNEGSKA (reference sequence). CDR3 nucleotides: TGCAGTGCCGTAGGAGAGGCGGCTTTCTTT. Encoded protein: CSAVGEAAFF.

The rearrangement joins TRBV10-3 to TRBJ2-1; 12 bases align to TRBD2. This CDR3 is 15 amino acids long. Germline V gene sequence: CDR1 ENHRY, CDR2 SYGVKD. The trim removed 10 bases at V and 8 bases at J, leaving 12 bases unmatched. The CDR3 region is CATHPTSGSVDEQFF. The CDR3 DNA follows: TGTGCCACCCACCCGACTAGCGGGAGTGTAGATGAGCAGTTCTTC.

The V gene is TRBV7-6, the J gene TRBJ1-4; tentatively, D is TRBD1 (6 bases). In germline, CDR1 is SGHVS, CDR2 FNYEAQ. V lost 0 bases and J 0 bases, leaving 11 bases between the germline ends. This CDR3 region has 17 residues. CDR3 amino acids: CASSLAGGKATNEKLFF. The CDR3 bases are TGTGCCAGCAGCTTAGCAGGGGGAAAGGCAACTAATGAAAAACTGTTTTTT.

This chain connects TRBV9 to TRBJ2-1; no firm D call. CDR1 is SGDLS and CDR2 is YYNGEE in the germline V gene. The CDR3 is made up of 15 amino acids. The V end lost 0 bases, the J end lost 3 bases, and 10 bases lay between the germline ends. This CDR3 is CASSVDWSIYNEQFF. The CDR3 region has the DNA TGTGCCAGCAGCGTAGATTGGTCTATCTACAATGAGCAGTTCTTC.

The chain employs TRBV6-5 and TRBJ1-1; 7 nucleotides agree with TRBD1. CDR3 length equals 14 residues. The V segment lost 0 bases and the J segment 7 bases; nucleotides outside the gene matches: 5. The germline V gene encodes CDR1 MNHEY and CDR2 SVGAGI. The CDR3: CASSYSGGRIEAFF. The CDR3, as DNA: TGTGCCAGCAGTTACTCAGGGGGCCGGATTGAAGCTTTCTTT.

This chain connects TRBV9 to TRBJ2-1, with D perhaps TRBD1 (5 bases). This CDR3 is built from 14 residues. Trimming stripped 0 bases from V and 8 bases from J, with 12 bases between. From germline, CDR1 is SGDLS and CDR2 YYNGEE. CDR3 nucleotides: TGTGCCAGCAGCGTAGAGGGGCTGCACTATGAGCAGTTCTTC. Encoded protein: CASSVEGLHYEQFF.

The J gene is TRBJ2-6, the V gene TRBV28, with D possibly matching TRBD1 (6 bases). This CDR3 is 15 amino acids long. CDR1 and CDR2 from the germline V gene are MDHEN and SYDVKM. V dropped 5 bases and J dropped 0 bases, with 8 bases sitting between them. The CDR3 here is CASSIGGSGANVLTF. CDR3 nucleotide sequence: TGTGCCAGCAGTATAGGGGGCTCTGGGGCCAACGTCCTGACTTTC.

The rearrangement links TRBV5-1 to TRBJ2-2; D ambiguous. The germline V and J ends were trimmed by 1 base and 2 bases, with 9 bases remaining between them. Per the germline V gene, CDR1 is SGHRS and CDR2 is YFSETQ. The CDR3 runs 15 residues. CDR3 DNA sequence: TGCGCCAGCAGCTTGACGGGTTCCAACACCGGGGAGCTGTTTTTT. Its protein is CASSLTGSNTGELFF. The full variable domain, its missing parts supplied by reference TRBV5-1 and TRBJ2-2, is KAGVTQTPRYLIKTRGQQVTLSCSPISGHRSVSWYQQTPGQGLQFLFEYFSETQRNKGNFPGRFSGRQFSNSRSEMNVSTLELGDSALYLCASSLTGSNTGELFFGEGSRLTVL.

The genes are TRBV18 and TRBJ1-2, with D tentatively TRBD1 (6 bases). This CDR3 has 15 residues. Germline V gene sequence: CDR1 KGHSH, CDR2 LQKENI. Trimming left V 0 bases short and J 4 bases short, with 12 bases between. The CDR3 coding sequence is TGTGCCAGCTCACCACCGGGCCAGGGGAGCTATGGCTACACCTTC. Translating it yields CASSPPGQGSYGYTF. Full variable domain (rest looked up from reference TRBV18 and TRBJ1-2): NAGVMQNPRHLVRRRGQEARLRCSPMKGHSHVYWYRQLPEEGLKFMVYLQKENIIDESGMPKERFSAEFPKEGPSILRIQQVVRGDSAAYFCASSPPGQGSYGYTFGSGTRLTVV.

V and J are TRBV7-2 and TRBJ2-1; TRBD2 agrees at 9 bases. This CDR3 has 16 amino acids. The V gene's germline CDR1 is SGHTA and CDR2 FQGNSA. V lost 5 bases to trimming and J lost 0 bases; unmatched junction nucleotides: 5. CDR3 amino acids: CASSPQGLASYNEQFF. CDR3 coding DNA: TGTGCCAGCAGCCCCCAGGGACTAGCCTCCTACAATGAGCAGTTCTTC.

The genes are TRBV6-1 and TRBJ2-3, with D possibly TRBD2 on 5 matching bases. In germline, CDR1 is MNHNS, CDR2 SASEGT. V was clipped by 3 bases and J by 0 bases, with 7 bases between them. There are 14 residues in the CDR3. CDR3 loop: CASSEGSSTDTQYF. CDR3 DNA: TGTGCCAGCAGTGAGGGGAGTAGCACAGATACGCAGTATTTT.

The chain uses TRBV12-3 or TRBV12-4 and TRBJ1-1; TRBD1 agrees at 7 bases. V trimming: 6 bases; J trimming: 8 bases; junction bases outside the gene matches: 3. This CDR3 has 11 amino acids. In DNA, the CDR3 is TGTGCCAGCAGCTCAGGGGGAGAAGCTTTCTTT. Protein sequence: CASSSGGEAFF.

The V gene is TRBV2, the J gene TRBJ1-2; 7 bases are shared with TRBD1. Germline loops: CDR1 SNHLY, CDR2 FYNNEI. The CDR3 has 14 amino acids. V trimming: 5 bases; J trimming: 5 bases; junction bases outside the gene matches: 8. The DNA of the CDR3 is TGTGCCAGCAGTCGGGACAGCCGGGGGTATGGCTACACCTTC. Translation: CASSRDSRGYGYTF.

The genes are TRBV27 and TRBJ1-2, with a possible D match to TRBD1 (6 bases). In germline, CDR1 is MNHEY, CDR2 SMNVEV (reference sequence). This CDR3 comprises 12 residues. The V and J ends lost 6 bases and 1 base respectively, with 6 bases between them. The CDR3 DNA follows: TGTGCCAGCAGGGACAGTAACTATGGCTACACCTTC. Translating it yields CASRDSNYGYTF.

The chain has TRBV5-4 and TRBJ2-1, with a weak D call TRBD2 (7 bases). Germline CDR1 is SGHNT and CDR2 is YYREEE (reference sequence). V dropped 4 bases and J dropped 8 bases, with 22 bases sitting between them. The CDR3 is 16 amino acids. CDR3 region: CASSLGAGAGRDEQFF. In DNA form, the CDR3 reads TGTGCCAGCAGCCTGGGGGCGGGAGCGGGGCGGGATGAGCAGTTCTTC.

V and J are TRBV4-3 and TRBJ2-5; 8 bases match TRBD2. The CDR3 loop spans 14 amino acids. Germline V gives CDR1 LGHNA, CDR2 YSLEER. Unmatched junction bases numbered 2, after V lost 0 bases and J lost 5 bases. The CDR3 is CASSQDRGGETQYF. CDR3 in DNA: TGCGCCAGCAGCCAAGATCGGGGGGGCGAGACCCAGTACTTC.

The chain uses TRBV7-8 and TRBJ1-2; no firm D call. Looked up from germline, CDR1 is SGHVS and CDR2 is FQNEAQ. The CDR3 runs to 16 residues. V lost 5 bases to trimming and J lost 4 bases, with 20 bases between them. CDR3 sequence (DNA): TGTGCCAGCAGCCCAGGCGGCCTTCGGGATCCCTATGGCTACACCTTC. It is translated as CASSPGGLRDPYGYTF.

V usage is TRBV5-4 and J usage is TRBJ1-1, with 7 bases aligning to TRBD1. The germline CDR1 and CDR2 sequences are SGHNT and YYREEE (reference sequence). V lost 6 bases, J lost 3 bases, and 11 bases stayed unmatched. The length of the CDR3 is 15 residues. Here the CDR3 DNA reads TGTGCCAGCAACTACCCAGGGGGGCAGCACACTGAAGCTTTCTTT. It encodes CASNYPGGQHTEAFF.

This chain links TRBV3-1 (or the pseudogene TRBV3-2) with TRBJ1-5; D remains ambiguous. The CDR3 length is 14 residues. V was pared by 0 bases and J by 7 bases, with 10 bases between. Germline values: CDR1 LGHDT, CDR2 YNNKEL (reference sequence). The DNA for the CDR3 is TGTGCCAGCAGCCAAGAGCGCCTTTCGCAGCCCCAGCATTTT. Encoded protein: CASSQERLSQPQHF.